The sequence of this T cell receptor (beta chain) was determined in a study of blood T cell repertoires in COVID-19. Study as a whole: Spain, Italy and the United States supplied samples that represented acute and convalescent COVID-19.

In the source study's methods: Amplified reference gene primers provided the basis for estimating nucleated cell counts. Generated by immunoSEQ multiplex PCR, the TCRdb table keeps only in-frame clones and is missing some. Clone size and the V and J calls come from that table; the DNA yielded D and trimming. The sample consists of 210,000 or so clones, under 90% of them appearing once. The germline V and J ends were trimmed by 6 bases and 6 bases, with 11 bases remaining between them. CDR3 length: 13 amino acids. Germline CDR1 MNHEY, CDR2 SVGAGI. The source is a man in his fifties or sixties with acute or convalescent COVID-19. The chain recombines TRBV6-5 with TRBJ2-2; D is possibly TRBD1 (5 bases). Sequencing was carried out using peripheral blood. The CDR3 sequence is CASRQDYAGELFF. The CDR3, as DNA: TGTGCCAGCAGACAGGATTATGCCGGGGAGCTGTTTTTT.